The 14 T cell receptor beta chains reported below all come from one sample, sequenced in a study of T-cell reconstitution after alpha-beta-depleted transplantation in children. Preparing the TCRbeta library involved the use of unique molecular identifiers. TCRdb reprocessed the PCR reads via MiXCR and lists one record per CDR3 protein. This repertoire shows 500,000 or so distinct CDR3 sequences, approximately 30% found once; its top ten account for under 3%. The source was PBMCs from the stem cell graft donor, collected from the stem cell graft. These TCRs come from a human donor who donated a stem cell graft to a child with aplastic anemia.

This clonotype has just a few counts. The J gene is TRBJ2-7, the V gene TRBV6-5; the D gene is possibly TRBD2 (5 bases). The CDR3 covers 15 residues. Trimming took off 4 bases at V and 0 bases at J, with 13 bases between the two ends. Per the germline V gene, CDR1 is MNHEY and CDR2 is SVGAGI. Written as DNA, the CDR3 is TGTGCCAGCAGTTCCCCGGGGTCCTCCTCCTACGAGCAGTACTTC. It yields the protein CASSSPGSSSYEQYF.

The rearrangement joins TRBV28 to TRBJ1-2; D unresolved. The CDR3 spans 14 residues. In germline, CDR1 is MDHEN, CDR2 SYDVKM. V lost 6 bases and J lost 2, with 13 bases in between. The CDR3, as DNA: TGTGCCAGCAGGATTGGAGGTTGGAACTATGGCTACACCTTC. Translation: CASRIGGWNYGYTF.

The chain has TRBV27 and TRBJ2-5, with TRBD1 identical over 9 bases. Germline CDR1 and CDR2: MNHEY and SMNVEV (reference sequence). The V and J ends lost 2 bases and 5 bases, in that order; junction bases with no gene match: 3. There are 14 residues in the CDR3. CDR3 nucleotides: TGTGCCAGCAGTTTAATTGGACAGGGGGAGACCCAGTACTTC. The encoded protein is CASSLIGQGETQYF.

This clonotype has just a few counts. The chain uses TRBV4-3 and TRBJ2-3; D gene uncertain. Germline lookup yields CDR1 LGHNA and CDR2 YSLEER. The CDR3 is 16 amino acids. Trimming took 3 bases from V and 2 from J, leaving 15 bases between them. CDR3 sequence reads: CASSHEERRNTDTQYF. Here the CDR3 DNA reads TGCGCCAGCAGCCACGAAGAAAGGCGGAACACAGATACGCAGTATTTT.

The chain couples TRBV6-2 or TRBV6-3 to TRBJ2-5; 8 positions agree with TRBD2. This CDR3 spans 17 amino acids. Germline V CDR1 and CDR2: MNHEY, SVGEGT. Trimming cost V 2 bases and J 5 bases; bases outside gene matches: 13. In DNA form, the CDR3 reads TGTGCCAGCAGTTACGGTTATAACAGCGGGAGCGGGGAGACCCAGTACTTC. Its translation: CASSYGYNSGSGETQYF.

CDR3 region: CASSQDFDEKLFF. Here the CDR3 DNA reads TGCGCCAGCAGCCAAGATTTTGATGAAAAACTGTTTTTT. The chain couples TRBV4-3 to TRBJ1-4; D unresolved. Germline values: CDR1 LGHNA, CDR2 YSLEER. The V end lost 0 bases, the J end lost 6 bases, and 5 bases lay between the germline ends. CDR3 length: 13 amino acids.

The chain links TRBV28 to TRBJ1-3, with D maybe TRBD1 (5 bases). V lost 4 bases and J lost 8, with 15 bases in between. Germline V gives CDR1 MDHEN, CDR2 SYDVKM. This CDR3 has 14 residues. The CDR3: CASSSPRGGDTIYF. Here the CDR3 DNA reads TGTGCCAGCAGTTCTCCGAGGGGTGGGGACACCATATATTTT.

This chain connects TRBV7-3 to TRBJ2-7, with D uncertain. The germline V and J ends were trimmed by 7 bases and 6 bases, with 13 bases remaining between them. The germline CDR1 and CDR2 sequences are SGHTA and FQGTGA. This CDR3 has 12 residues. The CDR3 coding sequence is TGTGCCAGCACCTCCACTTGGGGCGAGCAGTACTTC. Amino acid sequence: CASTSTWGEQYF.

The gene calls are TRBV9 and TRBJ2-2, with D maybe TRBD2 (7 bases). V lost 4 bases and J 3 bases, leaving 13 bases between the germline ends. Germline V gene lookup returns CDR1 SGDLS and CDR2 YYNGEE. The CDR3 is made up of 15 amino acids. CDR3 nucleotide sequence: TGTGCCAGCAGCCCTAGGGGGGGGGACACCGGGGAGCTGTTTTTT. The encoded protein is CASSPRGGDTGELFF.

CDR3 sequence (DNA): TGTGCCAGCAGCTTAGTCCCCGCGGGGCGGCCGAATGAAAAACTGTTTTTT. Its protein is CASSLVPAGRPNEKLFF. V is TRBV7-2 and J is TRBJ1-4; a possible D gene is TRBD1 (5 bases). Germline V gene sequence: CDR1 SGHTA, CDR2 FQGNSA. The V end was cut by 1 base, the J end by 5 bases, with 17 bases between. The CDR3 is 17 residues long.

This clonotype was observed a few times. The chain employs TRBV16 and TRBJ2-2; a possible D gene is TRBD2 (6 bases). Germline V CDR1 and CDR2: KGHSY, FQNENV. This CDR3 comprises 13 residues. Trimming shortened V by 3 bases and J by 6 bases, and 8 bases separated the two germline ends. The CDR3 DNA reads as TGTGCCAGCAGCCAGACTAGTTCCGGGGAGCTGTTTTTT. Translating gives CASSQTSSGELFF.

This clonotype was counted ten times or more. This chain connects TRBV7-2 to TRBJ2-6; TRBD2 might be the D (5 bases). CDR3 length: 17 residues. The V end lost 4 bases, the J end lost 1 base, and 14 bases lay between the germline ends. CDR1 and CDR2 from the germline V gene are SGHTA and FQGNSA. The CDR3 coding sequence is TGTGCCAGCAGCTCCAAAGGACGGGAATCTGGGGCCAACGTCCTGACTTTC. Translated: CASSSKGRESGANVLTF.

V is TRBV4-3 and J is TRBJ2-6, with D perhaps matching TRBD2 (6 bases). The CDR3 has 16 amino acids. V was shortened by 0 bases and J by 2 bases, with 8 bases between the two germline ends. Per germline, CDR1 LGHNA and CDR2 YSLEER. The chain's CDR3 is CASSQDWGAGANVLTF. As DNA, the CDR3 is TGCGCCAGCAGCCAAGACTGGGGGGCTGGGGCCAACGTCCTGACTTTC.

The chain employs TRBV6-2 or TRBV6-3 and TRBJ2-7, with 10 bases aligning to TRBD2. Germline CDR1 MNHEY, CDR2 SVGEGT. The CDR3 consists of 15 residues. The V gene end was trimmed by 5 bases and the J gene end by 3 bases; junction bases not matched to a gene: 7. CDR3 nucleotide sequence: TGTGCCAGCAGTAGAACTAGCGGGGCGAACTACGAGCAGTACTTC. Protein sequence: CASSRTSGANYEQYF.